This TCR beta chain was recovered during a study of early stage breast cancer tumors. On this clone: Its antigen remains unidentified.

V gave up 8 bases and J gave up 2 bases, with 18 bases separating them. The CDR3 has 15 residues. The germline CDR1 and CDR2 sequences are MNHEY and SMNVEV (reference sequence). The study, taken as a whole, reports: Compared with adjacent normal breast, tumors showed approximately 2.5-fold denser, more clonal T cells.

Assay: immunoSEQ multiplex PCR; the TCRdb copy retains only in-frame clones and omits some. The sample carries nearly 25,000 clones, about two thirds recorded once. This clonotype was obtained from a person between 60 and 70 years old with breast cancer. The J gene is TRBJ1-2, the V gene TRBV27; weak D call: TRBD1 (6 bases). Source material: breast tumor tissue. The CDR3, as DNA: TGTGCCAGCTCATGGAGCACGGGGGGCAACTATGGCTACACCTTC. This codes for CASSWSTGGNYGYTF.